These T cell receptor beta chains were read from a single sample in a study of blood T cell repertoires in COVID-19. Assay used: immunoSEQ multiplex PCR; TCRdb lists only in-frame clones, some missing. The repertoire holds 400,000 to 450,000 clones, with roughly nine tenths as singletons. The specimen was PBMCs or T cells enriched from blood (not recorded which). All receptors come from a man aged 25 to 45 who had recovered from COVID-19. Each CDR3 is given without its conserved first and last residue.

v_call,j_call,cdr3_aa
TRBV6-5,TRBJ1-2,ASSLGQGGYGYT
TRBV29-1,TRBJ1-1,SVEDGLNTEAF
TRBV27,TRBJ2-5,ASSFGSGSEETQY
TRBV19,TRBJ1-5,ASSILFGGRVGQPQH
TRBV19,TRBJ1-2,ASSITGGHGYT
TRBV5-5,TRBJ2-7,ASSFLYEQY
TRBV30,TRBJ1-4,AWGYHSTTNEKLF
TRBV4-1,TRBJ2-7,ASSRGGLAYEQY
TRBV28,TRBJ1-5,ASSLSTGAGNQPQH
TRBV19,TRBJ1-3,ASSDTWGGIGNTIY
TRBV5-1,TRBJ2-2,ASSSGQEGTGELF
TRBV20-1,TRBJ2-3,SARPADTQY
TRBV6-1,TRBJ1-2,ASSVGQGHKGDYGYT
TRBV19,TRBJ1-2,ASRWEANYGYT
TRBV3-1/TRBV3-2,TRBJ2-1,ASSQGLASTEQF
TRBV12-3/TRBV12-4,TRBJ2-1,ASSSRGGWQF
TRBV19,TRBJ2-2,ASSSSGTTNTGELF
TRBV12-5,TRBJ2-5,ASGLAPVGETQY
TRBV11-3,TRBJ2-1,ASSLGSGRGSEQF
TRBV11-3,TRBJ2-2,ASSFGMASGSNTGELF
TRBV27,TRBJ2-1,ASNITPGSYNEQF
TRBV28,TRBJ2-6,ASLAGTTSGANVLT
TRBV11-2,TRBJ2-4,ASSLTSQDRSNIQY
TRBV18,TRBJ2-7,ASSPIGQGLNEQY
TRBV28,TRBJ1-1,ASSGIGTAEAF
TRBV2,TRBJ2-7,ASSVPTGFLYEQY
TRBV30,TRBJ1-3,AWRAPSSGNTIY
TRBV6-5,TRBJ1-2,ASSTLGQGVNGYT
TRBV11-3,TRBJ2-3,ASSKTSGSTDTQY
TRBV5-6,TRBJ1-1,ASSLRGRDTEAF
TRBV21-1,TRBJ2-7,ASSKVCQVSSYEQY
TRBV15,TRBJ2-6,ATTQGFPPGANVLT
TRBV27,TRBJ2-7,ASSYSGKQY
TRBV5-1,TRBJ2-5,ASSFGTGPPEETQY
TRBV6-2/TRBV6-3,TRBJ2-1,ASSYSPSGLRNEQF
TRBV29-1,TRBJ1-2,SVVRGWGNGYT
TRBV9,TRBJ2-3,ASSGEGTSSSIDTQY
TRBV12-3/TRBV12-4,TRBJ1-1,ASSTTTGEAF
TRBV2,TRBJ1-2,ASSEGPGPNYGYT
TRBV5-1,TRBJ2-3,ASSSTSGTYTSTDTQY
TRBV7-9,TRBJ2-3,ASSLGETDTDTQY
TRBV19,TRBJ2-3,ASSISGIATDTQY
TRBV4-1,TRBJ2-5,ASSQVSGPQETQY
TRBV19,TRBJ2-6,ASSIDAGSGANVLT
TRBV4-1,TRBJ2-2,ASSRTTGTEDTGELF
TRBV14,TRBJ2-5,ASSPLSWQETQY
TRBV7-2,TRBJ2-5,ASSSGGAGGSETQY
TRBV5-8,TRBJ2-7,ASSLDWEFDEQY
TRBV30,TRBJ1-2,AWINIVHDGYT
TRBV5-1,TRBJ2-7,ASSQPGLAYEQY
TRBV27,TRBJ2-1,ASSWSGPGLANDEQF
TRBV4-1,TRBJ2-2,ASSQQDRRNTGELF
TRBV7-2,TRBJ2-2,ASSWTSGTNTGELF
TRBV28,TRBJ2-2,ASSPGQANTGELF